This TCR beta chain was observed in a study of cytomegalovirus exposure and HLA in healthy donors. As for the study in general: In a later analysis, it was reported that the approximately 120 validation repertoires had been produced on the same platform as the 670 or so repertoires belonging to the first cohort.

Profiled with immunoSEQ multiplex PCR; TCRdb holds only in-frame clones, not every one. The sample carries 140,000 to 150,000 clones, approximately 91% recorded once. The V gene lost 5 bases and the J gene lost 1 base, with 8 bases spanning the gap. CDR1 and CDR2 from the germline V gene are SGHNT and YENEEA. The CDR3 has 13 residues. The receptor comes from a man aged 18 to 29 in good health and CMV-seronegative. The chain carries TRBV11-3 and TRBJ1-2; D remains unclear. Sequenced material: PBMCs. The CDR3 here is CASSPGINYGYTF. In nucleotides, the CDR3 is TGTGCCAGCAGCCCCGGGATTAACTATGGCTACACCTTC.